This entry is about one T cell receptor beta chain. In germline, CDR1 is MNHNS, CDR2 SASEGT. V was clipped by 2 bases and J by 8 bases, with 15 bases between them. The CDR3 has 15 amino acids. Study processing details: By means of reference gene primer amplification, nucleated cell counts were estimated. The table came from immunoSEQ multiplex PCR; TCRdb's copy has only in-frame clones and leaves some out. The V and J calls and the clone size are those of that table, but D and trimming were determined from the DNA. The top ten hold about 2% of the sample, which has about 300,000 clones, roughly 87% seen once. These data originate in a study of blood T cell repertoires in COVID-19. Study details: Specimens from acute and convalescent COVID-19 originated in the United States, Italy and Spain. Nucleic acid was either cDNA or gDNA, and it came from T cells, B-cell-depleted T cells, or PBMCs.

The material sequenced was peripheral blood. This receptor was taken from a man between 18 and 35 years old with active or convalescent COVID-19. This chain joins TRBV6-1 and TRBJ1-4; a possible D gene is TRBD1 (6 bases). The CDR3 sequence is CASSERGRGNEKLFF. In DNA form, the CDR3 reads TGTGCCAGCAGTGAAAGGGGCAGGGGAAACGAAAAACTGTTTTTT.